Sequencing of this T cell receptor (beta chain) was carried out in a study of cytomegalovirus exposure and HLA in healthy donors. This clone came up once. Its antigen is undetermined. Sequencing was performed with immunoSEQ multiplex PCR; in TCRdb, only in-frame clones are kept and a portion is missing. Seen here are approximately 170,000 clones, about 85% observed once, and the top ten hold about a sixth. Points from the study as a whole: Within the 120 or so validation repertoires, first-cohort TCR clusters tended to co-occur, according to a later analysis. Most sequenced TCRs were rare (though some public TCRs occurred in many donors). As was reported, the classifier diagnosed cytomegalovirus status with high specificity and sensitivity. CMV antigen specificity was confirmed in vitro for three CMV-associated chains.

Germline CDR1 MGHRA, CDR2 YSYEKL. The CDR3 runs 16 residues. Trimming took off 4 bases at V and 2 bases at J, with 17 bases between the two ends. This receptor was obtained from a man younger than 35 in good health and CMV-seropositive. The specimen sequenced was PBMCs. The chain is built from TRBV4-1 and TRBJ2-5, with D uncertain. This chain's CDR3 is CASSRVAAAPQETQYF. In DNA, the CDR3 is TGCGCCAGCAGCCGGGTCGCCGCGGCGCCGCAAGAGACCCAGTACTTC.